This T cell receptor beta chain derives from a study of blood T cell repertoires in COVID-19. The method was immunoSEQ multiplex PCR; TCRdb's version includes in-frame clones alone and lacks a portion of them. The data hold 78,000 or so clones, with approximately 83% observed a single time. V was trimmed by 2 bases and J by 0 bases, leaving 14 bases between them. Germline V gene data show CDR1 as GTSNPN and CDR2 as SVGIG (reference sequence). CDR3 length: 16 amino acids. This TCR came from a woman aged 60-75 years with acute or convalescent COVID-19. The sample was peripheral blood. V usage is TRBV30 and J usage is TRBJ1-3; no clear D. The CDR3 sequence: CAWSLAIRTSGNTIYF. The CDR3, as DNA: TGTGCCTGGAGTCTAGCGATACGAACCTCTGGAAACACCATATATTTT.